The clone carrying this TCR beta chain was seen only a few times. Using immunoSEQ multiplex PCR, the repertoire was profiled, and TCRdb retains in-frame clones only, with some absent. Among roughly 4,000 clones listed, around 43% were seen once. These data are taken from a study of sequential checkpoint blockade in melanoma. In the study overall: After both sequences, patients received maintenance nivolumab.

The CDR3 loop spans 14 amino acids. As for treatment: randomized to nivolumab then ipilimumab (arm A) or the reverse (arm B). PBMC sorting kept live CD3+CD8+ cells without CD19 or CD56. The chain joins TRBV21-1 to TRBJ2-1; TRBD1, the table's D call, lacks a check against the DNA. TRBV21-1 is annotated as a pseudogene. Specimen: CD8+ T cells sorted from blood (inferred from file names), collected from a patient given nivolumab and ipilimumab in sequence. This TCR came from a human donor with melanoma. CDR3 sequence: CASTPDRVCNEQFF. The DNA for the CDR3 is TGTGCCAGCACCCCAGACAGGGTGTGCAATGAGCAGTTCTTC.